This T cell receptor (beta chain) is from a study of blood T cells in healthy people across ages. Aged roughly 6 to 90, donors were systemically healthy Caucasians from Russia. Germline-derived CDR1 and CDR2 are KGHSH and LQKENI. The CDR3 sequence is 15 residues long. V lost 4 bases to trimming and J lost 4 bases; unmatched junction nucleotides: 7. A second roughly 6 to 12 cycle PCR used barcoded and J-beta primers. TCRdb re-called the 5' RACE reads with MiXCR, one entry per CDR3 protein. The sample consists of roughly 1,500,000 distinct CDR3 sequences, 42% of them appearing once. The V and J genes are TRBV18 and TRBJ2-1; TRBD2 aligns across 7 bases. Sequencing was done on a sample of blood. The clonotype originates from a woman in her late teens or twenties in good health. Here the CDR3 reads CASSRGGSKYNEQFF. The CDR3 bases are TGTGCCAGCTCACGGGGAGGGTCAAAGTACAATGAGCAGTTCTTC.